A selection of T cell receptor beta chains follows, all from one sample in a study of cytomegalovirus exposure and HLA in healthy donors. Measured with immunoSEQ multiplex PCR; TCRdb has only the in-frame clones, and not every one. This table has around 140,000 clones, just under 85% appearing once. Sequencing was carried out using PBMCs. These receptors all come from a man aged 25 to 40 in good health and CMV-seropositive. Both conserved end residues are part of each CDR3. Clone sizes are given selectively: once, few, many, or a class where the clone is expanded.

V: TRBV10-3; J: TRBJ2-7; size: NA; CDR3: CAISESRGRSGYEQYF
V: TRBV14; J: TRBJ1-1; size: NA; CDR3: CASSPRTGINTEAFF
V: TRBV6-1; J: TRBJ1-5; size: NA; CDR3: CASSEGWGGTAKGNQPQHF
V: TRBV6-1; J: TRBJ1-5; size: NA; CDR3: CASSEWGGLINQPQHF
V: TRBV5-6; J: TRBJ1-2; size: NA; CDR3: CASIGTGGEDYGYTF
V: TRBV7-2; J: TRBJ2-5; size: NA; CDR3: CASSTDGQMGTQYF
V: TRBV5-6; J: TRBJ2-1; size: NA; CDR3: CASSLYNEQFF
V: TRBV14; J: TRBJ1-2; size: NA; CDR3: CASSLRLTDGYTF
V: TRBV2; J: TRBJ1-1; size: NA; CDR3: CASSGVTGKSEAFF
V: TRBV19; J: TRBJ2-3; size: NA; CDR3: CASSTRLAGGSTDTQYF
V: TRBV7-3; J: TRBJ2-1; size: NA; CDR3: CASSPRSRGSEQFF
V: TRBV7-9; J: NA; size: NA; CDR3: CASSLGHLIPYEQYF
V: TRBV7-3; J: TRBJ2-2; size: NA; CDR3: CASSLTGTSPTGELFF
V: TRBV9; J: TRBJ2-1; size: NA; CDR3: CASSAVYNEQFF
V: TRBV5-1; J: TRBJ2-3; size: NA; CDR3: CASSLGLAGEGDTQYF
V: TRBV19; J: TRBJ2-7; size: NA; CDR3: CAARTGRSSYEQYF
V: TRBV2; J: TRBJ2-7; size: NA; CDR3: CASSEGLRVQYF
V: TRBV2; J: NA; size: NA; CDR3: CASSPDRAISYEQYF
V: TRBV27; J: TRBJ2-1; size: NA; CDR3: CASSLSGGAYNEQFF
V: TRBV7-9; J: TRBJ2-6; size: NA; CDR3: CASSHPIKRESSGANVLTF
V: TRBV27; J: TRBJ2-7; size: few; CDR3: CASSTSRVRGGEQYF
V: TRBV2; J: NA; size: NA; CDR3: CASSEGASGLYEQYF
V: TRBV7-8; J: TRBJ1-5; size: NA; CDR3: CASSMDRFNQPQHF
V: TRBV7-9; J: TRBJ2-5; size: NA; CDR3: CASSREGAQYF